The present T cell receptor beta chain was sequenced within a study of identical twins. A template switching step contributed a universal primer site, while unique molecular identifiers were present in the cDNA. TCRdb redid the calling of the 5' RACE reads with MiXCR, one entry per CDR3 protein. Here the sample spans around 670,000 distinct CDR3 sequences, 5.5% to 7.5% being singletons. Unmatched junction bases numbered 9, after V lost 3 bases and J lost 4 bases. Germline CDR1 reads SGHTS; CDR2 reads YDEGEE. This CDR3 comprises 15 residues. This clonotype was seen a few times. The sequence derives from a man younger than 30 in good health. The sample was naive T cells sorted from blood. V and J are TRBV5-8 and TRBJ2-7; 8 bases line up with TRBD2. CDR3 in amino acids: CASSWRVSGEYEQYF. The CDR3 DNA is TGTGCCAGCAGCTGGAGGGTTAGCGGGGAATACGAGCAGTACTTC.